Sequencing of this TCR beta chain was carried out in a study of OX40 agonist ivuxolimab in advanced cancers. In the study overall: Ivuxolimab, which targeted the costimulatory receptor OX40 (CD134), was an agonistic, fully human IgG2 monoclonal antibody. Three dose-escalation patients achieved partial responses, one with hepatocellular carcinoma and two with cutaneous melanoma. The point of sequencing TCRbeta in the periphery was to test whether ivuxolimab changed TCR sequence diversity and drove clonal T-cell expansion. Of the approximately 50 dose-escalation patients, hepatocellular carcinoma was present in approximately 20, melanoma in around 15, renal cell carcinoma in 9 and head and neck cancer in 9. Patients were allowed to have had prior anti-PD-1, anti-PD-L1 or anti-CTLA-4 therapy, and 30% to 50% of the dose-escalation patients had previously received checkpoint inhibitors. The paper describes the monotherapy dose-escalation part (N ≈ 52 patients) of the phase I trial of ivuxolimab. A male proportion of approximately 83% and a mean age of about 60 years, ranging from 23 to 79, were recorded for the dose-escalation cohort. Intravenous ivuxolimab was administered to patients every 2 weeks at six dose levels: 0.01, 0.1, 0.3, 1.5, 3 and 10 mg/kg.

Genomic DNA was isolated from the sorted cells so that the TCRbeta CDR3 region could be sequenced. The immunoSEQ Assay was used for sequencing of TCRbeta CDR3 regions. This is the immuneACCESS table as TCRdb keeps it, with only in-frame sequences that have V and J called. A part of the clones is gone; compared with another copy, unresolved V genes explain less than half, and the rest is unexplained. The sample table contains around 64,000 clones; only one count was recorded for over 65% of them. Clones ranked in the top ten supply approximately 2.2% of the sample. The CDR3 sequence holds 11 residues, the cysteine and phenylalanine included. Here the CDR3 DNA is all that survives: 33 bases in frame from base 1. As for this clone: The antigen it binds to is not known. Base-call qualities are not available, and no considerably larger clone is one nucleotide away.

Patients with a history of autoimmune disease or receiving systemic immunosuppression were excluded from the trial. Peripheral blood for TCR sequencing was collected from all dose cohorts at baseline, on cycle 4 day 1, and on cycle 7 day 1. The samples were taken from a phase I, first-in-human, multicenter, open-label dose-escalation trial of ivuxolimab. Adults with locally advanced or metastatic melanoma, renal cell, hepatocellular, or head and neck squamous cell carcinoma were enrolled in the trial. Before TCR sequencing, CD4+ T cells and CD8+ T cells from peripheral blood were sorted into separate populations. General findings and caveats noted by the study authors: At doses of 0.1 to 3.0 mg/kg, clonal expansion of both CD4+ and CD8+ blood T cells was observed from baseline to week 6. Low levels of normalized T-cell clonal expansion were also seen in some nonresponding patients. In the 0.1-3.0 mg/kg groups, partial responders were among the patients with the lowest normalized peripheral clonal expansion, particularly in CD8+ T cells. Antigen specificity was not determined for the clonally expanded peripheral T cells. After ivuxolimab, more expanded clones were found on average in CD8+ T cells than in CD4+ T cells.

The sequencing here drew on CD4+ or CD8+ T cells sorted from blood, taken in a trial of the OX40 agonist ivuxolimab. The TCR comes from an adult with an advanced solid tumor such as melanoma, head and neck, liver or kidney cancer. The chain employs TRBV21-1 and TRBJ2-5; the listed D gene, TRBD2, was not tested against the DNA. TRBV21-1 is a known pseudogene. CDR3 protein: CASTYGETQYF. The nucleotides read TGTGCCAGCACCTACGGGGAGACCCAGTACTTC.